This entry describes one T cell receptor (beta chain). The antigen is undetermined. These data come from a study of T cell responses to AZD1222 COVID-19 vaccine. Regarding the study as a whole: Most donors were white British, females outnumbered males, and clonal diversity was possibly underestimated. Across spike, vaccine-associated CD4 TCRs were found, dominant at 160-218 and 743-854.

Generated by immunoSEQ multiplex PCR, the TCRdb table keeps only in-frame clones and is missing some. Of roughly 130,000 clones listed, roughly 90% are singletons. The V end lost 4 bases, the J end lost 3 bases, and 11 bases lay between the germline ends. CDR3 length equals 13 residues. The germline gives CDR1 SGHNT, CDR2 YYREEE (reference sequence). The J gene is TRBJ2-7, the V gene TRBV5-4; D is perhaps TRBD1 or TRBD2 (5 bases each). The sequence was obtained from an adult in good health. Specimen: peripheral blood, collected on day 0 of AZD1222 vaccination. The CDR3 DNA is TGTGCCAGCAGCCGGGACCCTCTCTACGAGCAGTACTTC. It codes for CASSRDPLYEQYF.